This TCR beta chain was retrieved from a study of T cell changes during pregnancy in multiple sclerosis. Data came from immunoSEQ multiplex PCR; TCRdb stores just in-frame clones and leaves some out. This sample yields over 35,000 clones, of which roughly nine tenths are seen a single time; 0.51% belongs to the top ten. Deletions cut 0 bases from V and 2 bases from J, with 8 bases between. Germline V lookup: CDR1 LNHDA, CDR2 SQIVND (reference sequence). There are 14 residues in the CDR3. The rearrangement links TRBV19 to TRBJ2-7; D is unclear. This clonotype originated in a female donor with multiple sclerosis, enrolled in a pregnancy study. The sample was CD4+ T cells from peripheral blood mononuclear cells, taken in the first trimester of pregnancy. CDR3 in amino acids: CASSIDGSTYEQYF. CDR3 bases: TGTGCCAGTAGTATAGATGGCAGTACCTACGAGCAGTACTTC.